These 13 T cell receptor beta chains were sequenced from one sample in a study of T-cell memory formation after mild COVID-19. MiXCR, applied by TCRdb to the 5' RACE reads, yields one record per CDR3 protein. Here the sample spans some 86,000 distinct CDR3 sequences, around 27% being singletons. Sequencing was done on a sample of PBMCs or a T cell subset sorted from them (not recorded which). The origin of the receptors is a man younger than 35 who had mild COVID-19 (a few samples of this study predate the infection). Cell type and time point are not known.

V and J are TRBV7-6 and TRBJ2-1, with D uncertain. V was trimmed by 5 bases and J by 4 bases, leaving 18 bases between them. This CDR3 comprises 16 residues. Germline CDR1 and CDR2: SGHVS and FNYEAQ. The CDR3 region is CASSPSQDPAYNEQFF. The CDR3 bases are TGTGCCAGCAGCCCCTCGCAGGATCCCGCATACAATGAGCAGTTCTTC. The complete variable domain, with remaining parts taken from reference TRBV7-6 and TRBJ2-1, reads GAGVSQSPRYKVTKRGQDVALRCDPISGHVSLYWYRQALGQGPEFLTYFNYEAQQDKSGLPNDRFSAERPEGSISTLTIQRTEQRDSAMYRCASSPSQDPAYNEQFFGPGTRLTVL.

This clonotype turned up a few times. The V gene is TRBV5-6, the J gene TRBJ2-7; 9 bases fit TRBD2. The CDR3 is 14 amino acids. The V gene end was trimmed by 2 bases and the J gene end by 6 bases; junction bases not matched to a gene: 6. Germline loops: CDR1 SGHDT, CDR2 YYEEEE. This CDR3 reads CASSLRPAGGEQYV. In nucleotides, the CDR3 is TGTGCCAGCAGCTTACGACCAGCGGGGGGCGAGCAGTACGTC.

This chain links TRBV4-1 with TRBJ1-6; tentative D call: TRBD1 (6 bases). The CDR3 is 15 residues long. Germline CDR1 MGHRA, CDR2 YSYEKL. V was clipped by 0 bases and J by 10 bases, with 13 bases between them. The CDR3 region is CASSQDRGSRSPLHF. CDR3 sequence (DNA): TGCGCCAGCAGCCAAGACAGGGGTAGTAGGTCACCCCTCCACTTT.

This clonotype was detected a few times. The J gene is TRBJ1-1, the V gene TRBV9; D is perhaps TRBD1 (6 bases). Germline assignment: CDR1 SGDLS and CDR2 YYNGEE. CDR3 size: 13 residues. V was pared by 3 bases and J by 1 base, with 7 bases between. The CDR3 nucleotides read TGTGCCAGCAGCGAGGGACAGAACACTGAAGCTTTCTTT. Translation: CASSEGQNTEAFF.

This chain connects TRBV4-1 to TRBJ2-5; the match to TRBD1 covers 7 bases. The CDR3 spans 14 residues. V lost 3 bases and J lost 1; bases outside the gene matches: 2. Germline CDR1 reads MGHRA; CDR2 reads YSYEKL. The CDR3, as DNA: TGCGCCAGCAGCCACCGACAGGGCCAAGAGACCCAGTACTTC. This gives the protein CASSHRQGQETQYF.

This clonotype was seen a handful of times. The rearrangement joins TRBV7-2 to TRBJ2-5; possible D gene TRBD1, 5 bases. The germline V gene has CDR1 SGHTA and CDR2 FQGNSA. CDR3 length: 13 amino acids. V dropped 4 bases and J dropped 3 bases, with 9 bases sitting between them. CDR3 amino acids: CASSSGPKETQYF. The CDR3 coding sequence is TGTGCCAGCAGCTCAGGGCCTAAAGAGACCCAGTACTTC.

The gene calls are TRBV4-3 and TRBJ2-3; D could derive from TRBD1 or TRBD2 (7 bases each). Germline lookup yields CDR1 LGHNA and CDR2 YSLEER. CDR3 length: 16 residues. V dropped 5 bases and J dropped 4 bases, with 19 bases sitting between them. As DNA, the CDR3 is TGCGCCAGCAGCGGGCGGTCAGGGGGGGAGCCAGATACGCAGTATTTT. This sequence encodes CASSGRSGGEPDTQYF.

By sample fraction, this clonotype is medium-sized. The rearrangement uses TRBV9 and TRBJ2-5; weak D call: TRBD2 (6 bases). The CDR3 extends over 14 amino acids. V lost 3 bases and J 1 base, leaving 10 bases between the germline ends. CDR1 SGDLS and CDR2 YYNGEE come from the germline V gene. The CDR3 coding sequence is TGTGCCAGCAGCGATTCGGGGGTCCAAGAGACCCAGTACTTC. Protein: CASSDSGVQETQYF.

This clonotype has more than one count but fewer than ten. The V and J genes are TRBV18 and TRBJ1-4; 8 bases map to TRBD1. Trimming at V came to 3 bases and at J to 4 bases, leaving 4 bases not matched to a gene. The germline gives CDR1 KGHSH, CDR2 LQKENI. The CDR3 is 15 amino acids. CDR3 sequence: CASSPMDRVNEKLFF. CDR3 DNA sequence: TGTGCCAGCTCACCGATGGACAGGGTTAATGAAAAACTGTTTTTT.

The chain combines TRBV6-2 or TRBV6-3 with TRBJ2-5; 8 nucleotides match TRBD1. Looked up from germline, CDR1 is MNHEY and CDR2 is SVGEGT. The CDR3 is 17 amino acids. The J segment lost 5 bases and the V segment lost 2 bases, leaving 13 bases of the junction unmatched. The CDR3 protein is CASSYRQGSEVRETQYF. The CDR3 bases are TGTGCCAGCAGTTACCGACAGGGGAGTGAGGTCCGGGAGACCCAGTACTTC.

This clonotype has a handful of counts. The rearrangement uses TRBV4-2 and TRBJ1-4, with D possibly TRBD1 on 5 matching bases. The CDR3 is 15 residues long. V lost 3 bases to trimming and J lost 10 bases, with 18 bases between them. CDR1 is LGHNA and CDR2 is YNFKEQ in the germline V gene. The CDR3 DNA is TGTGCCAGCAGCCAGGGGGACGAATATTCTGGAAAACTGTTTTTT. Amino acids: CASSQGDEYSGKLFF.

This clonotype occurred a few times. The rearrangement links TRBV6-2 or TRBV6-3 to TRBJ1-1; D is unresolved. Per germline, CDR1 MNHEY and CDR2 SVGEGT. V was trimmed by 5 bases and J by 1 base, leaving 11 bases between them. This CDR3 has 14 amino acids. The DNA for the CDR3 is TGTGCCAGCAGTACCCCATGGGAGAACACTGAAGCTTTCTTT. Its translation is CASSTPWENTEAFF.

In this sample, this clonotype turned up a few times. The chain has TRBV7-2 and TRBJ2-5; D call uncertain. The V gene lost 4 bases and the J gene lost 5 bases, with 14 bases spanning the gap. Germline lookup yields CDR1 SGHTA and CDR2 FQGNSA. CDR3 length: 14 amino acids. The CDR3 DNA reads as TGTGCCAGCAGCTCGGACGGACCCGGGGAGACCCAGTACTTC. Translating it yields CASSSDGPGETQYF.